This is a list of T cell receptor beta chains from one sample in a study of long-term antiretroviral therapy in people with HIV. Here immunoSEQ multiplex PCR was the method, and the copy in TCRdb shows in-frame clones only, minus some. The data show approximately 35,000 clones, 70% to 90% seen once. This specimen consisted of unsorted PBMCs, obtained 2.2 years after starting antiretroviral therapy. The source of these receptors is a man aged 18 to 35 with HIV. Both conserved end residues are part of each CDR3. D genes are given only for firm matches. Rows give clone size only sometimes, using once, few, many, or a class for an expanded clone.

CDR3 DNA: TGTGCCATCGGTGGTAGCGGGTCCTACGAGCAGTACTTC
CDR3 protein: CAIGGSGSYEQYF
clone size: .
V gene: TRBV10-3
J gene: TRBJ2-7
D gene: TRBD2

CDR3 DNA: TGTGCCAGCAAAGGTGGTAGGACAGATACGCAGTATTTT
CDR3 protein: CASKGGRTDTQYF
clone size: .
V gene: TRBV2
J gene: TRBJ2-3
D gene: .

CDR3 DNA: TGTGCCAGCAGCCCCCCGCACAACGGGAAGAACACTGAAGCTTTCTTT
CDR3 protein: CASSPPHNGKNTEAFF
clone size: .
V gene: TRBV13
J gene: TRBJ1-1
D gene: .

CDR3 DNA: TGTGCCAGCAGATCGACAGGCTTAGGAGCTTTCTTT
CDR3 protein: CASRSTGLGAFF
clone size: .
V gene: TRBV6-1
J gene: TRBJ1-1
D gene: .

CDR3 DNA: TGTGCCAGCAGCACGGGACTGGCCGAGGACATCAATGAGCAGTTCTTC
CDR3 protein: CASSTGLAEDINEQFF
clone size: few
V gene: TRBV7-9
J gene: TRBJ2-1
D gene: .

CDR3 DNA: TGTGCCTGGAGTGTACTGAGGGTTTCCTACGAGCAGTACTTC
CDR3 protein: CAWSVLRVSYEQYF
clone size: .
V gene: TRBV30
J gene: TRBJ2-7
D gene: .

CDR3 DNA: TGTGCCAGCAGCGTAGCAGTTAGAGAGACCCAGTACTTC
CDR3 protein: CASSVAVRETQYF
clone size: .
V gene: TRBV9
J gene: TRBJ2-5
D gene: .

CDR3 DNA: TGTGCCAGCAGTAGGACAGTCTACGAGCAGTACTTC
CDR3 protein: CASSRTVYEQYF
clone size: few
V gene: TRBV7-9
J gene: TRBJ2-7
D gene: .

CDR3 DNA: TGCAGTGCTAGAGTCGGGAACGAGCAGTACTTC
CDR3 protein: CSARVGNEQYF
clone size: .
V gene: TRBV20-1
J gene: TRBJ2-7
D gene: .

CDR3 DNA: TGCAGCGGCCGGGACAGGGGGCACGAAAAACTGTTTTTT
CDR3 protein: CSGRDRGHEKLFF
clone size: .
V gene: TRBV29-1
J gene: TRBJ1-4
D gene: TRBD1

CDR3 DNA: TGTGCCAGCAGCTTAACAGGGAGGAATTCACCCCTCCACTTT
CDR3 protein: CASSLTGRNSPLHF
clone size: .
V gene: TRBV5-6
J gene: TRBJ1-6
D gene: .

CDR3 DNA: TGTGCCAGCAGGGAATCCGGGACTAGATTACCCGAGCAGTACTTC
CDR3 protein: CASRESGTRLPEQYF
clone size: .
V gene: TRBV27
J gene: TRBJ2-7
D gene: TRBD2

CDR3 DNA: TGTGCCAGCAGTGGAGACCGGGATTTCCCCACCCCTTACTACAATGAGCAGTTCTTC
CDR3 protein: CASSGDRDFPTPYYNEQFF
clone size: .
V gene: TRBV2
J gene: TRBJ2-1
D gene: .

CDR3 DNA: TGTGCCAGCAGCGTAGCGGGATCGAACACTGAAGCTTTCTTT
CDR3 protein: CASSVAGSNTEAFF
clone size: .
V gene: TRBV9
J gene: TRBJ1-1
D gene: .

CDR3 DNA: TGCGCCAGCAGCCAAGAGGGACTAGCGGGAGACCCTGAGCAGTTCTTC
CDR3 protein: CASSQEGLAGDPEQFF
clone size: few
V gene: TRBV4-1
J gene: TRBJ2-1
D gene: TRBD2

CDR3 DNA: TGTGCCAGCAGCCAATCCTCGAGTAGCAATCAGCCCCAGCATTTT
CDR3 protein: CASSQSSSSNQPQHF
clone size: .
V gene: TRBV16
J gene: TRBJ1-5
D gene: .

CDR3 DNA: TGTGCCAGCAGCTTGGACAGGATGTTCTCTGGAAACACCATATATTTT
CDR3 protein: CASSLDRMFSGNTIYF
clone size: .
V gene: TRBV11-1
J gene: TRBJ1-3
D gene: TRBD1

CDR3 DNA: TGTGCCAGCAGCTTAGCACGGGGCCTCTATGGCTACACCTTC
CDR3 protein: CASSLARGLYGYTF
clone size: few
V gene: TRBV7-9
J gene: TRBJ1-2
D gene: .

CDR3 DNA: TGTGCCAGCAGCTTGGGGGCGCACACAGATACGCAGTATTTT
CDR3 protein: CASSLGAHTDTQYF
clone size: .
V gene: TRBV5-6
J gene: TRBJ2-3
D gene: .

CDR3 DNA: TGTGCGACCGAGGGGGCTGGGTACGAGCAGTACTTC
CDR3 protein: CATEGAGYEQYF
clone size: .
V gene: TRBV19
J gene: TRBJ2-7
D gene: TRBD1

CDR3 DNA: TGTGCCAGCAGCCTAAACCGGGACAGGAACACTGAAGCTTTCTTT
CDR3 protein: CASSLNRDRNTEAFF
clone size: .
V gene: TRBV7-2
J gene: TRBJ1-1
D gene: TRBD1

CDR3 DNA: TGTGCCAGCAGTTTGGAACTAGCGGGCGGGCAAGAGACCCAGTACTTC
CDR3 protein: CASSLELAGGQETQYF
clone size: .
V gene: TRBV28
J gene: TRBJ2-5
D gene: TRBD2

CDR3 DNA: TGCAGCGTTAAACTAGCGGGGTATACAGATACGCAGTATTTT
CDR3 protein: CSVKLAGYTDTQYF
clone size: .
V gene: TRBV29-1
J gene: TRBJ2-3
D gene: TRBD2

CDR3 DNA: TGCGCCAGCAGCCAAGATCGGGTCTCCTACGAGCAGTACTTC
CDR3 protein: CASSQDRVSYEQYF
clone size: .
V gene: TRBV4-3
J gene: TRBJ2-7
D gene: .

CDR3 DNA: TGCGCCAGCAGCTCGGACAGGGATTGGACTGAAGCTTTCTTT
CDR3 protein: CASSSDRDWTEAFF
clone size: .
V gene: TRBV5-1
J gene: TRBJ1-1
D gene: TRBD1

CDR3 DNA: TGCAGCGTTGAAGGGTCCGGGACAGGGAGCACTGAAGCTTTCTTT
CDR3 protein: CSVEGSGTGSTEAFF
clone size: .
V gene: TRBV29-1
J gene: TRBJ1-1
D gene: TRBD1

CDR3 DNA: TGTGCCAGTATCCCACAGGGGGCGTCGGGTACTGAAGCTTTCTTT
CDR3 protein: CASIPQGASGTEAFF
clone size: .
V gene: TRBV19
J gene: TRBJ1-1
D gene: TRBD1

CDR3 DNA: TGTGCCAGCAGTGCAGGGATCCCAGCTAACTATGGCTACACCTTC
CDR3 protein: CASSAGIPANYGYTF
clone size: few
V gene: TRBV2
J gene: TRBJ1-2
D gene: .

CDR3 DNA: TGTGCCAGCAGCCCGGGACTAGACACAGATACGCAGTATTTT
CDR3 protein: CASSPGLDTDTQYF
clone size: .
V gene: TRBV7-9
J gene: TRBJ2-3
D gene: TRBD2

CDR3 DNA: TGCGCCAGCAGCCAAGGGGGGGCGGGGGAGCAGTACTTC
CDR3 protein: CASSQGGAGEQYF
clone size: .
V gene: TRBV4-1
J gene: TRBJ2-7
D gene: .

CDR3 DNA: TGTGCCAGCTCACCTACTAGCGGGACGACGCAGTATTTT
CDR3 protein: CASSPTSGTTQYF
clone size: once
V gene: TRBV18
J gene: TRBJ2-3
D gene: TRBD2

CDR3 DNA: TGTGCCAGCAGCTTAGGACCGGGACAGGGCTACGAGCAGTACTTC
CDR3 protein: CASSLGPGQGYEQYF
clone size: .
V gene: TRBV7-9
J gene: TRBJ2-7
D gene: TRBD1

CDR3 DNA: TGCGCCAGCAGGGACACTCGCCGTTCACCCCTCCACTTT
CDR3 protein: CASRDTRRSPLHF
clone size: few
V gene: TRBV10-2
J gene: TRBJ1-6
D gene: .

CDR3 DNA: TGCAGCATAAGGGACAGGGGCAGTTACACTGAAGCTTTCTTT
CDR3 protein: CSIRDRGSYTEAFF
clone size: .
V gene: TRBV29-1
J gene: TRBJ1-1
D gene: TRBD1

CDR3 DNA: TGCGCCAGCAGCTTGTCAAGGGTAACAGCGGGGACGGGGGAGACCCAGTACTTC
CDR3 protein: CASSLSRVTAGTGETQYF
clone size: .
V gene: TRBV5-1
J gene: TRBJ2-5
D gene: TRBD2

CDR3 DNA: TGTGCCAGCTCATCCGGACAGGGGAGGACGGTCTTATTC
CDR3 protein: CASSSGQGRTVLF
clone size: once
V gene: TRBV18
J gene: TRBJ2-4
D gene: TRBD1

CDR3 DNA: TGTGCCTGGAGTGAAAAGCACGGGGTAGAGACCCAGTACTTC
CDR3 protein: CAWSEKHGVETQYF
clone size: .
V gene: TRBV30
J gene: TRBJ2-5
D gene: .

CDR3 DNA: TGCGCCAGCAGTGAGAGCTACAGGGGAACCGGGGAGCTGTTTTTT
CDR3 protein: CASSESYRGTGELFF
clone size: .
V gene: TRBV10-1
J gene: TRBJ2-2
D gene: TRBD1

CDR3 DNA: TGTGCCAGCTCACCACCGATCGGGACAGGGGGCTGGAACACTGAAGCTTTCTTT
CDR3 protein: CASSPPIGTGGWNTEAFF
clone size: .
V gene: TRBV18
J gene: TRBJ1-1
D gene: TRBD1

CDR3 DNA: TGTGCCAGCAGCCCCGGACTAGCGGGGCGATATCAAGAGACCCAGTACTTC
CDR3 protein: CASSPGLAGRYQETQYF
clone size: .
V gene: TRBV5-4
J gene: TRBJ2-5
D gene: TRBD2

CDR3 DNA: TGTGCCTGGGAGCTCCGGGACGGGGCGGGTACGCAGTATTTT
CDR3 protein: CAWELRDGAGTQYF
clone size: .
V gene: TRBV30
J gene: TRBJ2-3
D gene: .

CDR3 DNA: TGTGCCAGCAGCTCGCCAGGGACAGGGAAGGCGAACAATGAGCAGTTCTTC
CDR3 protein: CASSSPGTGKANNEQFF
clone size: .
V gene: TRBV13
J gene: TRBJ2-1
D gene: TRBD1

CDR3 DNA: TGTGCCAGTAGTAAACCGGGACTAAGCTCTGGAAACACCATATATTTT
CDR3 protein: CASSKPGLSSGNTIYF
clone size: .
V gene: TRBV19
J gene: TRBJ1-3
D gene: .

CDR3 DNA: TGTGCCAGCAGAGGAGCCGGGACTAGCGGGGGGCCGACCACAGATACGCAGTATTTT
CDR3 protein: CASRGAGTSGGPTTDTQYF
clone size: .
V gene: TRBV2
J gene: TRBJ2-3
D gene: TRBD2

CDR3 DNA: TGTGCCAGCAGCGTAGCTACCTTGCCCTTGGCAGGAACGGACTTAAGCTCTGGAAACACCATATATTTT
CDR3 protein: CASSVATLPLAGTDLSSGNTIYF
clone size: .
V gene: TRBV9
J gene: TRBJ1-3
D gene: .

CDR3 DNA: TGTGCCAGCAGCCGAGGGGGAGTAGGGTACGGCTACACCTTC
CDR3 protein: CASSRGGVGYGYTF
clone size: .
V gene: TRBV14
J gene: TRBJ1-2
D gene: .

CDR3 DNA: TGCGCCAGCAGGGCGGGGGAGGGCGATGAGCAGTTCTTC
CDR3 protein: CASRAGEGDEQFF
clone size: .
V gene: TRBV5-1
J gene: TRBJ2-1
D gene: TRBD2